This T cell receptor beta chain stems from a study of shared T cell receptors in the human thymus. This CDR3 has 15 residues. The repertoire was sequenced with immunoSEQ multiplex PCR; TCRdb's copy has only in-frame clones and lacks some. The sample lists 700,000 to 750,000 clones, 80% to 90% seen once, with 0.0095% to 0.011% in the top ten. This clone was seen a single time. These data are also associated with another study on human thymus T cells. Per that study: Resections obtained during corrective heart surgery supplied the thymus tissue. The authors found apparently biased V and J gene usage in thymic and blood repertoires.

Sequenced: thymocytes. The rearrangement links TRBV21-1 to TRBJ1-5; the DNA was not compared with TRBD1, the D call given in the table. TRBV21-1 is deemed a pseudogene. This clonotype originated in a girl in the first two years of life with a congenital heart defect. The CDR3 loop reads CASSVRGRGNQPQHF. The CDR3 bases are TGTGCCAGCAGCGTCAGGGGGAGAGGCAATCAGCCCCAGCATTTT.